This T cell receptor (beta chain) was sequenced for a study of vaccination effects on CD4 cells after COVID-19. Method: immunoSEQ multiplex PCR; TCRdb's copy keeps in-frame clones and lacks some. The data hold approximately 65,000 clones, with about 74% observed a single time. The CDR3 sequence is 15 residues long. Trimming took 5 bases from V and 0 from J, leaving 12 bases between them. CDR1 is MNHNY, CDR2 SVGAGI, per germline (reference sequence). ViraFEST expansion of antigen-specific CD4+ T cells with viral peptide pools preceded sequencing. Once cultured for roughly 10 days, the cells underwent separation to obtain CD4+ T cells. Vaccination of participants consisted of two doses of either the BNT162b2 or mRNA-1273 vaccine. Each well held some 2.2 million PBMC cultured with 7.5 to 10 ug/ml peptides and 10 IU/ml IL-2. Days 3 and 7 were when half the medium was replaced with IL-2 medium. Notes on this clone: Its antigen is currently unknown.

The chain recombines TRBV6-6 with TRBJ2-3; D unresolved. This TCR was recovered from a human donor who received a COVID-19 vaccine. The input for sequencing was CD4+ T cells from PBMCs cultured with HCoV-229E spike peptides, taken after COVID-19 vaccination. The CDR3 reads CASSDQGLSTDTQYF. The CDR3 nucleotides are TGTGCCAGCAGTGACCAAGGGCTAAGCACAGATACGCAGTATTTT.